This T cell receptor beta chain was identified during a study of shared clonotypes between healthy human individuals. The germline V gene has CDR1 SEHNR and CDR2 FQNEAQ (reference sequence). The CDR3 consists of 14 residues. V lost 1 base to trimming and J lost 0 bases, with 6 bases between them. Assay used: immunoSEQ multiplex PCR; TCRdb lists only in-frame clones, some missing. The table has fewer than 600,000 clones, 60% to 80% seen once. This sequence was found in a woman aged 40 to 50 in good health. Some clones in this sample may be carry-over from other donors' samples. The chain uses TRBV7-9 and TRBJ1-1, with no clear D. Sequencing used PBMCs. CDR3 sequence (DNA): TGTGCCAGCAGCTTAGGTGGAATGAACACTGAAGCTTTCTTT. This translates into CASSLGGMNTEAFF.